This T cell receptor beta chain was identified in a study of CD4 T cells in relation to SARS-CoV-2 and coronaviruses. Before the COVID-19 pandemic, during about 2011-2019, CD4+ T cells were taken from unexposed donors. Naive and memory CD4+ T cells came from enriched cryopreserved PBMCs. Turning to this clone: What it binds is unknown.

Clones were read by immunoSEQ multiplex PCR, and TCRdb kept only the in-frame ones, dropping some. The table lists about 68,000 clones, 93% of them singletons. Study-level points and caveats: Memory recall responses, not primary responses primed in culture, are what the assay detects.

V lost 1 base and J lost 0; bases outside the gene matches: 3. Germline V lookup: CDR1 SGHVS, CDR2 FNYEAQ. This CDR3 is built from 16 residues. The chain uses TRBV7-6 and TRBJ2-1; 7 positions agree with TRBD2. The TCR was taken from a human donor in good health. The material sequenced was naive CD4+ T cells from PBMCs. Indicated subset: naive CD4+ T cells isolated by negative enrichment. This chain's CDR3 is CASSLGASGSYNEQFF. The CDR3 nucleotides are TGTGCCAGCAGCTTAGGGGCTAGCGGCTCCTACAATGAGCAGTTCTTC.